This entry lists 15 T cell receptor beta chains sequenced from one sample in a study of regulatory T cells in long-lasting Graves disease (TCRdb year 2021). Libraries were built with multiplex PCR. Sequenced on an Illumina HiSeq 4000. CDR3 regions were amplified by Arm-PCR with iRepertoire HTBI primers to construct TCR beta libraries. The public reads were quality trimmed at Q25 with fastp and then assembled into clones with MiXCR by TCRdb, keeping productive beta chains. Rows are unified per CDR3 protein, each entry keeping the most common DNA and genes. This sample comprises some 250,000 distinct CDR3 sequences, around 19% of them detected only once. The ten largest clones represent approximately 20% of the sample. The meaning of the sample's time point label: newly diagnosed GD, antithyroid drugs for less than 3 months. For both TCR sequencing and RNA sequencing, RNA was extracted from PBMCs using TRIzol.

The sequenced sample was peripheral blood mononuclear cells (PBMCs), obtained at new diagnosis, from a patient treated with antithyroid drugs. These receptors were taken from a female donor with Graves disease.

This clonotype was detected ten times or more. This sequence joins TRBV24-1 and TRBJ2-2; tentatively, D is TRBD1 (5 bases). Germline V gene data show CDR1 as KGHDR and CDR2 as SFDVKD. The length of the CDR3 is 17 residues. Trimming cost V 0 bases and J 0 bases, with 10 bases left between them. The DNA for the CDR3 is TGTGCCACCAGTGATTTGCGGGCAGGGTCGAACACCGGGGAGCTGTTTTTT. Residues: CATSDLRAGSNTGELFF.

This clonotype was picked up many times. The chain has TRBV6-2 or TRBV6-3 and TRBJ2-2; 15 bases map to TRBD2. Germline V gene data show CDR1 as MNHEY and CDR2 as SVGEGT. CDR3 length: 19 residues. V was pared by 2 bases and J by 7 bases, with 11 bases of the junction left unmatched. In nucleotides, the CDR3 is TGTGCCAGCAGTTACCCCCAAGGACTAGCGGGAGGGCTAGTCGGGGAGCTGTTTTTT. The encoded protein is CASSYPQGLAGGLVGELFF.

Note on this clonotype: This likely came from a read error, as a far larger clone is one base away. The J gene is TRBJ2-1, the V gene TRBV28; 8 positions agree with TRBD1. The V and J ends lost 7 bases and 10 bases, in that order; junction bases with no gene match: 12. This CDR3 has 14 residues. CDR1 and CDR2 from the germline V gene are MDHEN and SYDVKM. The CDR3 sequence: CASTFQGAVSEQFF. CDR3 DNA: TGTGCCAGCACCTTCCAGGGGGCGGTTTCCGAGCAGTTCTTC.

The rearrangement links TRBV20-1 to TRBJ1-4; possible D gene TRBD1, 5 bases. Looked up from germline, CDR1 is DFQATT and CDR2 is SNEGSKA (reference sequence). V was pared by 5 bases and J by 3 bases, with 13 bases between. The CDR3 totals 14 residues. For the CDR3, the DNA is TGCAGTGCTCAACGAAGGGGAGCTAATGAAAAACTGTTTTTT. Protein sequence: CSAQRRGANEKLFF.

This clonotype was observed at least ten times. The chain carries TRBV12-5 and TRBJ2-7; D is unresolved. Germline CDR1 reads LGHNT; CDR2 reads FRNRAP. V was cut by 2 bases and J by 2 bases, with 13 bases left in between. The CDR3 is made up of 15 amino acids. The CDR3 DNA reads TGTGCTAGTGGTTTGTTGACGGGCCGAACCTACGAGCAGTACTTC. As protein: CASGLLTGRTYEQYF.

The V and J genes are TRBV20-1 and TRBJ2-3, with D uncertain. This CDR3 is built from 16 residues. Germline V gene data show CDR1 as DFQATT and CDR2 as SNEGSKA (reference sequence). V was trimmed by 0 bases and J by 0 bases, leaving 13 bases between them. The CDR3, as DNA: TGCAGTGCTAGAGACCGGACGGATTCTAGCACAGATACGCAGTATTTT. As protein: CSARDRTDSSTDTQYF.

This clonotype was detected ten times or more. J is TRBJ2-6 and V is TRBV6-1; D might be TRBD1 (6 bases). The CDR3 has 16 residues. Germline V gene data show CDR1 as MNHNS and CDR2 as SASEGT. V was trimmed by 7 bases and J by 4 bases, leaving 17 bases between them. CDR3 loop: CASKPLGAQGANVLTF. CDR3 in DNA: TGTGCCAGCAAACCGTTGGGGGCGCAAGGGGCCAACGTCCTGACTTTC.

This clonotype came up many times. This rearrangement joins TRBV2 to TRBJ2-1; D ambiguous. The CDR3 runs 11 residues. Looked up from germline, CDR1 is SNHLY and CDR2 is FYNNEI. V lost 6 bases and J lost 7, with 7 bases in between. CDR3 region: CASSRINEQFF. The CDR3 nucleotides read TGTGCCAGCAGCAGGATTAATGAGCAGTTCTTC.

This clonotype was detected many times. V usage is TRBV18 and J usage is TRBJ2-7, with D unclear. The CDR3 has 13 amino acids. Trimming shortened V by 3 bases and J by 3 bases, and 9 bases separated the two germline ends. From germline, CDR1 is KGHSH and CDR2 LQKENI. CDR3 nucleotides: TGTGCCAGCTCACCGGACGTAAACTACGAGCAGTACTTC. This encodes CASSPDVNYEQYF.

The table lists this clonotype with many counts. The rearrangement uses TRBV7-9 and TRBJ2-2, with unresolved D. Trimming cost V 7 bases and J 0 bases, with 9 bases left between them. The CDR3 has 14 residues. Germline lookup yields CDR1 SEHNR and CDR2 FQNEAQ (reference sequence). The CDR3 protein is CASKPTSNTGELFF. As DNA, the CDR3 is TGTGCCAGCAAGCCCACTTCGAACACCGGGGAGCTGTTTTTT.

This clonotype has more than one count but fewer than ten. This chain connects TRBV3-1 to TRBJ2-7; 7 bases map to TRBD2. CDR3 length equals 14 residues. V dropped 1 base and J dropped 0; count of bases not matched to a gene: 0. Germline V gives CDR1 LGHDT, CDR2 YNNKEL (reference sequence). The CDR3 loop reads CASSQGLASYEQYF. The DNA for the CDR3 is TGTGCCAGCAGCCAAGGACTAGCCTCCTACGAGCAGTACTTC.

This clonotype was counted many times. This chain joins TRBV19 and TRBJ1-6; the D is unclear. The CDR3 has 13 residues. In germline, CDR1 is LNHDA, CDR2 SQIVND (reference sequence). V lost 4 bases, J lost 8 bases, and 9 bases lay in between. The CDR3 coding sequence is TGTGCCAGTAGTACGGTCCGCGATTCACCCCTCCACTTT. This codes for CASSTVRDSPLHF.

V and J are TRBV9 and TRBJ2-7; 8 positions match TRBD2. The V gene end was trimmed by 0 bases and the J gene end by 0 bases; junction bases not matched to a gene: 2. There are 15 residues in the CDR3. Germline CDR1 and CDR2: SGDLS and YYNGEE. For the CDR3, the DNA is TGTGCCAGCAGCGTAGAGGGGACTAGCTCCTACGAGCAGTACTTC. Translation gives CASSVEGTSSYEQYF.

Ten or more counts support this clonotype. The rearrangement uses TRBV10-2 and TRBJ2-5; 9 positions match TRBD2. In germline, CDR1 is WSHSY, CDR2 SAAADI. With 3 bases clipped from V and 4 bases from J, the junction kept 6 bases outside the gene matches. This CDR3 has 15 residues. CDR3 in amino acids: CASSEGSGSAETQYF. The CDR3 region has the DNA TGCGCCAGCAGTGAAGGTAGCGGGAGTGCAGAGACCCAGTACTTC.

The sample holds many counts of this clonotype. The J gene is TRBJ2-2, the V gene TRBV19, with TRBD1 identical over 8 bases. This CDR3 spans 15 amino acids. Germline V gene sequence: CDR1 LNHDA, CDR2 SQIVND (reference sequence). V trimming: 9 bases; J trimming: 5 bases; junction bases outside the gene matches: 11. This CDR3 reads CASRRTGSSTGELFF. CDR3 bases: TGTGCCAGCAGAAGGACAGGGAGTAGTACCGGGGAGCTGTTTTTT.